This TCR beta chain was identified in a study of shared clonotypes between healthy human individuals. In the study overall: Aged between 18 and 49, the donors were a couple of women and a few men.

Sorted-subset replicate PCRs used approximately 190 ng of genomic DNA. This amount corresponded to tens of thousands of T cell genomes. Libraries were prepared by immunoSEQ multiplex PCR; TCRdb keeps only in-frame clonotypes and omits some of them. This sample has about 680,000 clones, with under 95% found just once. CD8 cells classed as naive were CD45RO-negative and positively selected for CCR7, excluding terminally differentiated effector memory CD45RA+ cells. Points on this clone: The antigen is unknown.

V gave up 5 bases and J gave up 5 bases; unmatched junction bases: 10. Germline V gene sequence: CDR1 SGHTA, CDR2 FQGNSA. The CDR3 contains 17 residues. Study outcomes and limitations: Compared with clonotypes that all four donors shared, non-shared clonotypes had lower generation probabilities.

The sample consisted of naive CD8+ T cells sorted from blood. The rearrangement uses TRBV7-2 and TRBJ2-1; 12 nucleotides line up with TRBD2. This TCR derives from a man between 25 and 39 years old in good health. The CDR3 protein is CASSLTTLAGGDNEQFF. CDR3 DNA: TGTGCCAGCAGCCTGACAACTCTAGCGGGAGGGGACAATGAGCAGTTCTTC.